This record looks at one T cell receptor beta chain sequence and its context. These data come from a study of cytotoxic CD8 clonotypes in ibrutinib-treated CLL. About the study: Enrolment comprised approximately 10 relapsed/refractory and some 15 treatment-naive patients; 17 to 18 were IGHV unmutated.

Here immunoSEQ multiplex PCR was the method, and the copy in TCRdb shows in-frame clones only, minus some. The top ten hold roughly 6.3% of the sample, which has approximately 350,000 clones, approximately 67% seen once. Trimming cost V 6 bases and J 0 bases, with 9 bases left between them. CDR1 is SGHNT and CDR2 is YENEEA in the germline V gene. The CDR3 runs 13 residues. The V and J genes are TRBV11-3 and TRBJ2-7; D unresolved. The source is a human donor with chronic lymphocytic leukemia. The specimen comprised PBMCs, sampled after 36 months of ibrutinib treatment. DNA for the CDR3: TGTGCCAGCAGTAATTCGAGCTCCTACGAGCAGTACTTC. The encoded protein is CASSNSSSYEQYF.